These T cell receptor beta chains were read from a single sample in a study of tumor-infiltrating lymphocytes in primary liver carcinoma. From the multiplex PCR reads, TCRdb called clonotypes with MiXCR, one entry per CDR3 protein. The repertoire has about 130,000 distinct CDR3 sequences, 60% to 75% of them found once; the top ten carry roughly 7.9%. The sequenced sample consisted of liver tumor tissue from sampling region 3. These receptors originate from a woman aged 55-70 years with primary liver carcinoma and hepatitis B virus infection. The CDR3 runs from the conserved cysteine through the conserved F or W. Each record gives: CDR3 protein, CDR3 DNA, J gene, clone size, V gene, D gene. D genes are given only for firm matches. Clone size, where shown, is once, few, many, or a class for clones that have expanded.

CSANDRGEAFF TGCAGCGCAAACGACAGGGGTGAAGCTTTCTTT TRBJ1-1 many TRBV29-1 TRBD1
CASSLKVPPYIEQFF TGTGCCAGCAGCCTGAAAGTCCCCCCATACATTGAGCAGTTCTTC TRBJ2-1 NA TRBV7-3 NA
CASSPWHRNHNEQFF TGTGCCAGCAGTCCCTGGCACAGAAATCACAATGAGCAGTTCTTC TRBJ2-1 NA TRBV12-3/TRBV12-4 NA
CASSSPRQYSTDMQYF TGTGCCAGCAGCTCACCCCGACAGTATAGCACAGATATGCAGTATTTT TRBJ2-3 once TRBV13 NA
CASNALSNQPQHF TGTGCCAGCAACGCCCTTAGCAATCAGCCCCAGCATTTT TRBJ1-5 many TRBV6-1 NA
CASSPRGSSTDTQYF TGTGCCAGCAGTCCACGCGGGAGTAGCACAGATACGCAGTATTTT TRBJ2-3 few TRBV28 TRBD2
CSVPHDRGGQEIQYF TGCAGCGTTCCCCATGACAGGGGAGGGCAAGAGATCCAGTACTTC TRBJ2-5 NA TRBV29-1 NA
CASSFLGTVVYNGQFF TGCGCCAGCAGCTTCCTCGGTACAGTCGTCTACAATGGGCAGTTCTTC TRBJ2-1 NA TRBV5-1 NA
CAVSESPGGSSYNEQFF TGTGCCGTCAGTGAGTCTCCAGGGGGAAGCTCCTACAATGAGCAGTTCTTC TRBJ2-1 few TRBV10-3 TRBD1
CASSLGWGSYEQYF TGTGCCAGCAGCTTGGGCTGGGGTAGTTACGAGCAGTACTTC TRBJ2-7 many TRBV5-4 NA
CASGRGSGIQETQYF TGTGCCAGCGGAAGAGGTAGCGGGATCCAAGAGACCCAGTACTTC TRBJ2-5 many TRBV6-5 TRBD2
CANSVATGTQSYGYTF TGTGCCAACAGCGTAGCTACGGGGACTCAGAGTTATGGCTACACCTTC TRBJ1-2 NA TRBV9 NA
CARRQGHEQYF TGTGCCAGGAGACAGGGCCACGAACAGTACTTC TRBJ2-7 NA TRBV11-2 TRBD1
CSARVKKNSGNTICF TGCAGTGCTAGAGTTAAGAAAAACTCTGGAAACACCATATGTTTT TRBJ1-3 NA TRBV20-1 NA
CASNYSWAGGTGELFF TGTGCCAGCAATTATTCCTGGGCAGGGGGGACCGGGGAGCTGTTTTTT TRBJ2-2 NA TRBV6-5 NA
CATSSQSTDTQYF TGTGCCACCAGCTCCCAAAGCACAGATACGCAGTATTTT TRBJ2-3 NA TRBV15 NA
CASSQDRTSRCNNNEQFF TGCGCCAGCAGCCAAGATCGAACTAGCCGATGTAATAACAATGAGCAGTTCTTC TRBJ2-1 NA TRBV4-2 NA
CVSKSRTSGGSSYNEQFF TGTGTCAGCAAAAGTAGGACTAGCGGGGGTAGCTCCTACAATGAGCAGTTCTTC TRBJ2-1 NA TRBV6-1 TRBD2
CASSFHVSSTDTQHF TGTGCCAGCAGTTTTCATGTTTCTAGCACAGATACGCAGCATTTT TRBJ1-5 NA TRBV12-3/TRBV12-4 NA
CASSRGAQDWGSPLHF TGTGCCAGCAGTCGCGGGGCTCAGGACTGGGGGTCACCCCTCCACTTT TRBJ1-6 few TRBV28 NA
CSGDPSTDTQYF TGCAGCGGCGACCCTAGCACAGATACGCAGTATTTT TRBJ2-3 medium-sized TRBV29-1 NA
CASADSGPYNEQFF TGTGCCAGCGCCGACAGCGGGCCATACAATGAGCAGTTCTTC TRBJ2-1 few TRBV28 NA
CSVENFGYGYTF TGCAGCGTTGAAAATTTTGGCTATGGCTACACCTTC TRBJ1-2 many TRBV29-1 NA
CASSLDAGTLITYGYTF TGTGCCAGCAGCCTTGACGCCGGGACACTCATCACCTATGGCTACACCTTC TRBJ1-2 many TRBV6-5 NA
CASSLRQGVGVAEAFF TGTGCCAGCAGTTTGAGACAGGGGGTTGGAGTGGCTGAAGCTTTCTTT TRBJ1-1 NA TRBV6-5 TRBD1
CASSLLGLWDYEQFF TGTGCCAGCAGCTTGCTGGGACTATGGGACTATGAGCAGTTTTTC TRBJ2-1 NA TRBV11-2 TRBD2
CASSPGRGTIRQPRHF TGTGCCAGCAGTCCTGGGAGGGGGACCATCAGACAGCCCCGGCATTTT TRBJ1-5 NA TRBV28 NA
CASSLGLAGGSAYNEQFF TGTGCCAGCAGCCTGGGACTAGCGGGAGGGTCGGCCTACAATGAGCAGTTCTTC TRBJ2-1 many TRBV5-6 TRBD2
CSTTAGAGGTQYF TGCAGCACCACGGCGGGAGCGGGAGGGACTCAGTACTTC TRBJ2-5 NA TRBV29-1 TRBD2
CSVGTGNYGYTF TGCAGCGTCGGGACAGGGAACTATGGCTACACCTTC TRBJ1-2 many TRBV29-1 TRBD1
CASRLGDRVRTGELFF TGTGCCAGTCGCCTGGGGGACAGGGTACGGACCGGGGAGCTGTTTTTT TRBJ2-2 few TRBV19 TRBD1
CASTSLDGGNSYNEQFF TGTGCCAGCACCTCTCTCGATGGCGGGAACTCCTACAATGAGCAGTTCTTC TRBJ2-1 few TRBV28 NA
CSVGSTNTGELFF TGCAGCGTTGGTTCGACTAACACCGGGGAGCTGTTTTTC TRBJ2-2 NA TRBV29-1 NA
CDSSTGGVNNEHFF TGTGACAGCAGCACAGGGGGCGTAAACAATGAGCACTTCTTC TRBJ2-1 NA TRBV11-3 TRBD1
CASSSQDRGLLSTEAFF TGCGCCAGCAGCTCGCAGGACAGGGGGCTCCTGAGCACTGAAGCTTTCTTT TRBJ1-1 NA TRBV5-1 TRBD1